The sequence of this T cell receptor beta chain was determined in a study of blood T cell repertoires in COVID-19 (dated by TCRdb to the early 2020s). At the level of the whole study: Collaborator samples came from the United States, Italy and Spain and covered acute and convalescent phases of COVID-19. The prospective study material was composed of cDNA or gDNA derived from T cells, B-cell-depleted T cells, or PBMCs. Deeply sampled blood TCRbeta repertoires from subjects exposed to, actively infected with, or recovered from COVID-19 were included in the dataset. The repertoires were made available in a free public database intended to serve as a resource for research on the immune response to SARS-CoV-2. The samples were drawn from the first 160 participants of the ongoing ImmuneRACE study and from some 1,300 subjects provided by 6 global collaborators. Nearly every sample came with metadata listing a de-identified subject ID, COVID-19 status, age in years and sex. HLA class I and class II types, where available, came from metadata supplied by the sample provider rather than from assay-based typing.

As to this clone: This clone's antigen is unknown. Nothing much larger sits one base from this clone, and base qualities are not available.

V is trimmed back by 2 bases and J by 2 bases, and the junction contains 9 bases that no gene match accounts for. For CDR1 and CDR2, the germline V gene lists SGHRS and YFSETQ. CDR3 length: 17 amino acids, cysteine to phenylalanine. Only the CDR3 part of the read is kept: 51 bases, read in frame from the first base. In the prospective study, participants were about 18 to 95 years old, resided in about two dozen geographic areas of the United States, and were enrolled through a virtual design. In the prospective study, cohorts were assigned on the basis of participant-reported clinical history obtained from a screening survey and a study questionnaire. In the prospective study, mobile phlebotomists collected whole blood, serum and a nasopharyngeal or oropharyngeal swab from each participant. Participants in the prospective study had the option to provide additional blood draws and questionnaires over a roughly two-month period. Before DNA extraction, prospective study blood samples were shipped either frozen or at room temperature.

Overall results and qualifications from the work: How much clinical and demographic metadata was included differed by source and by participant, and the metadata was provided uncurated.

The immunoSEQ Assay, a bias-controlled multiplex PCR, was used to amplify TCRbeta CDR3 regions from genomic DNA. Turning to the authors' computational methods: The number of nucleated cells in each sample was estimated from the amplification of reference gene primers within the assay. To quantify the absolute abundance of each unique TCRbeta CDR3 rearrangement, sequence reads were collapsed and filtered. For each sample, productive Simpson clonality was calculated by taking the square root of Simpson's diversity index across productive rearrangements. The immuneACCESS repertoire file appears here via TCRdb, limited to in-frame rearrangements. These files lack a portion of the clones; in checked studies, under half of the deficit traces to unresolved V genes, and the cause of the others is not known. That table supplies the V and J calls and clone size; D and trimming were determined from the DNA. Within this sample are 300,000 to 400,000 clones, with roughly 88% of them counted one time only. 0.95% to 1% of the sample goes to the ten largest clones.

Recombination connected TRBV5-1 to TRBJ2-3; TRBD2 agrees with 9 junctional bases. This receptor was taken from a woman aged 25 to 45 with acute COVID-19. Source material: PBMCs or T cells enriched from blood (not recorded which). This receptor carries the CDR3 CASSFFGAGGNTDTQYF. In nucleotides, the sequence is TGCGCCAGCAGCTTTTTTGGGGCGGGGGGGAACACAGATACGCAGTATTTT.